This T cell receptor (beta chain) was recorded in a study of T cells in narcolepsy. The wider study: Healthy controls were enrolled alongside patients with narcolepsy type 1 or type 2. Findings of the study overall: Autoreactive clone sequences were missing from some blood memory CD4+ repertoires. Autoreactive clonotypes reportedly recurred in blood of same and different patients, not controls. Autoreactive HCRT-specific and TRIB2-specific clonotypes were marked in same-patient CSF-versus-blood CD4+ comparisons.

Germline-derived CDR1 and CDR2 are SGHTA and FQGTGA. Trimming pared 5 bases from V and 1 base from J, leaving 8 bases between. The CDR3 sequence is 13 residues long. Assay used: immunoSEQ multiplex PCR; TCRdb lists only in-frame clones, some missing. The repertoire has about 25,000 clones, around 85% of them found once; the top ten carry roughly 0.74%. On this clone: Its antigen remains unknown.

The sample was CD45RA- memory CD4+ T cells from PBMCs. This TCR came from a human donor with narcolepsy. The chain links TRBV7-3 to TRBJ2-5; the D gene is possibly TRBD1 (5 bases). CDR3 sequence (DNA): TGTGCCAGCAGCACAGGCTTCCAAGAGACCCAGTACTTC. It specifies CASSTGFQETQYF.